This T cell receptor (beta chain) derives from a study of breast tumors, draining lymph nodes, adjacent tissues. Study findings and constraints: Findings are consistent with lymph node origin and intratumoral expansion of most tumor T cells.

The germline gives CDR1 SGHTA, CDR2 FQGTGA. This CDR3 has 17 residues. Germline trimming cut 2 bases from V and 5 bases from J; bases unmatched to any gene: 7. MiXCR, run by TCRdb on the multiplex PCR reads, gives a single entry per CDR3 protein. The table shows around 290,000 distinct CDR3 sequences, with around 30% occurring only once. The sample holds many counts of this clonotype. As yet, its antigen is unknown. Samples came from axillary lymph nodes draining the breast cancer. The V gene is TRBV7-3, the J gene TRBJ2-1; 12 bases align to TRBD2. Sequencing was carried out using axillary lymph node tissue. The origin of this receptor is a female donor with breast cancer. Some clones in this sample may be carry-over from other donors' samples. The CDR3 sequence is CASSLGPLAGGNNEQFF. DNA of the CDR3: TGTGCCAGCAGCTTAGGTCCACTAGCGGGAGGAAACAATGAGCAGTTCTTC.